These 13 T cell receptor beta chains originate from one sample sequenced in a study of shared clonotypes between healthy human individuals (dated by TCRdb to the early 2020s). Libraries were constructed by the immunoSEQ multiplex PCR assay. In TCRdb, the immuneACCESS table is reduced to in-frame sequences with V and J assigned. These tables do not hold every clone; where another copy was compared, an unresolved V gene accounts for under half, and the others remain unexplained. The sample table holds around 2.5 million clones, of which more than 85% were seen once. The ten largest make up 0.35% to 0.45% of the sample. Sequences were obtained from naive CD4+ T cells from PBMCs. According to the study, the label for this sample's cell subset or site signals: CD45RA+ positively selected. These receptors were collected from a man between 18 and 29 years old in good health. Some clones in this sample may be carry-over from other donors' samples.

The rearrangement links TRBV4-1 to TRBJ2-4, with D tentatively TRBD1 (7 bases). Germline CDR1 reads MGHRA; CDR2 reads YSYEKL. Trimming shortened V by 0 bases and J by 8 bases, and 17 bases separated the two germline ends. This CDR3 region has 16 residues. CDR3 loop: CASSQEGGQGVYIQYF. The CDR3 nucleotides read TGCGCCAGCAGCCAAGAAGGAGGGCAGGGGGTTTACATTCAGTACTTC.

The J gene is TRBJ1-2, the V gene TRBV15; D is perhaps TRBD1 (5 bases). Germline lookup yields CDR1 LNHNV and CDR2 YYDKDF (reference sequence). The CDR3 contains 16 residues. Trimming stripped 0 bases from V and 7 bases from J, with 18 bases between. The CDR3 loop is CATSRDQGASSSGYTF. The CDR3 DNA reads TGTGCCACCAGCAGAGATCAAGGGGCCTCCTCTTCTGGCTACACCTTC. Together with reference TRBV15 and TRBJ1-2, the CDR3 gives the full variable domain: DAMVIQNPRYQVTQFGKPVTLSCSQTLNHNVMYWYQQKSSQAPKLLFHYYDKDFNNEADTPDNFQSRRPNTSFCFLDIRSPGLGDTAMYLCATSRDQGASSSGYTFGSGTRLTVV.

This sequence joins TRBV11-2 and TRBJ2-3; no firm D call. Germline loops: CDR1 SGHAT, CDR2 FQNNGV. The CDR3 totals 15 residues. With 1 base removed from V and 6 bases from J, the gap between germline ends came to 14 bases. CDR3 bases: TGTGCCAGCAGCTTAGTGGCTAGTCTTAAGGATACGCAGTATTTT. As protein: CASSLVASLKDTQYF.

About this clone: This specimen includes other DNA sequences encoding the same CDR3. The genes are TRBV7-3 and TRBJ1-5; D is perhaps TRBD1 (6 bases). V lost 1 base and J lost 5, with 6 bases in between. The CDR3 is 13 residues long. Germline CDR1 reads SGHTA; CDR2 reads FQGTGA. The CDR3 region has the DNA TGTGCCAGCAGCTTAAACAGGGATCAGCCCCAGCATTTT. Translating it yields CASSLNRDQPQHF.

The chain uses TRBV7-8 and TRBJ2-7; D possibly corresponds to TRBD2 (5 bases). V was pared by 2 bases and J by 4 bases, with 12 bases between. The CDR3 runs 14 residues. CDR1 and CDR2 (germline): SGHVS, FQNEAQ. In nucleotides, the CDR3 is TGTGCCAGCAGCTTAAGAGGGTTAGTTTACGAGCAGTACTTC. Protein: CASSLRGLVYEQYF.

The chain couples TRBV19 to TRBJ2-2; TRBD1 agrees at 10 bases. V shed 8 bases and J 5 bases; nucleotides not matched to a gene: 14. CDR3 size: 17 residues. Germline V CDR1 and CDR2: LNHDA, SQIVND (reference sequence). The CDR3 sequence is CASPPPGTGVRTGELFF. The CDR3 bases are TGTGCCAGTCCACCTCCCGGGACAGGGGTTCGGACCGGGGAGCTGTTTTTT. Full variable domain (remainder filled in from reference TRBV19 and TRBJ2-2): DGGITQSPKYLFRKEGQNVTLSCEQNLNHDAMYWYRQDPGQGLRLIYYSQIVNDFQKGDIAEGYSVSREKKESFPLTVTSAQKNPTAFYLCASPPPGTGVRTGELFFGEGSRLTVL.

The gene calls are TRBV5-1 and TRBJ2-7; 7 positions match TRBD2. This CDR3 has 13 amino acids. From germline, CDR1 is SGHRS and CDR2 YFSETQ. Germline trimming cut 7 bases from V and 10 bases from J; bases unmatched to any gene: 14. The CDR3 is CASGRDYNQDQYF. For the CDR3, the DNA is TGCGCCAGCGGTCGGGACTACAATCAGGATCAGTACTTC.

The chain couples TRBV21-1 to TRBJ2-5. TRBV21-1 is listed as a pseudogene. This CDR3 is 12 amino acids long. The CDR3 loop is CASSLQTRPRYF. The CDR3 DNA reads TGTGCCAGCAGCCTTCAGACCCGGCCTCGATACTTC.

The chain joins TRBV28 to TRBJ1-1; TRBD1 agrees at 7 bases. This CDR3 region has 12 residues. The trim removed 2 bases at V and 10 bases at J, leaving 4 bases unmatched. The germline CDR1 and CDR2 sequences are MDHEN and SYDVKM. The CDR3 DNA reads as TGTGCCAGCAGTTTAATGCCAGGGGGAGCTTTCTTT. This sequence encodes CASSLMPGGAFF.

The chain couples TRBV7-3 to TRBJ2-2; D is uncertain. The germline V gene encodes CDR1 SGHTA and CDR2 FQGTGA. The germline V and J ends were trimmed by 6 bases and 4 bases, with 12 bases remaining between them. The CDR3 covers 14 residues. CDR3 residues: CASRPVSFTGELFF. In DNA form, the CDR3 reads TGTGCCAGCAGACCGGTGTCTTTCACCGGGGAGCTGTTTTTT.

The rearrangement links TRBV14 to TRBJ2-7, with a possible D match to TRBD2 (5 bases). Germline V gene data show CDR1 as SGHDN and CDR2 as FVKESK. CDR3 length: 17 amino acids. The V end was cut by 4 bases, the J end by 2 bases, with 21 bases between. CDR3 protein: CASSLQTTWGDTYEQYF. Written as DNA, the CDR3 is TGTGCCAGCAGCCTACAAACCACGTGGGGAGACACCTACGAGCAGTACTTC.

The rearrangement links TRBV21-1 to TRBJ2-7; no DNA check was done on the table's D call, TRBD1. TRBV21-1 is a pseudogene segment. The CDR3 totals 15 residues. The CDR3 here is CASSKALEDTYEQYF. The CDR3 DNA reads TGTGCCAGCAGCAAAGCGCTCGAGGACACCTACGAGCAGTACTTC.

V and J are TRBV5-1 and TRBJ2-5; D is perhaps TRBD2 (6 bases). This CDR3 has 15 residues. Germline V CDR1 and CDR2: SGHRS, YFSETQ. V was clipped by 0 bases and J by 9 bases, with 18 bases between them. CDR3 sequence reads: CASSLAQAGPVPQYF. CDR3 bases: TGCGCCAGCAGCTTGGCCCAGGCGGGGCCAGTCCCCCAGTACTTC.